This TCR beta chain was recorded in a study of CD8+CD57+ T cells in acquired aplastic anemia. Study-wide background: Roughly 3 ug was the average amount of DNA from sorted CD4+ and CD8+ cells. Study-wide results and limits: Overlapping CD8+ CDR3 repertoires of patients and controls contained approximately 28 shared sequences.

The patients chosen for sequencing had shown expansion of CD8+CD57+ cells (detected by flow cytometry). There was no therapy given to any patient before the blood sampling took place. The germline V gene encodes CDR1 SGHVS and CDR2 FQNEAQ. Trimming pared 5 bases from V and 7 bases from J, leaving 14 bases between. The CDR3 consists of 13 residues. Genomic DNA, serving as template, underwent TCR beta VDJ and CDR3 profiling. One entry per CDR3 protein, called by TCRdb with MiXCR from the reads. This table holds roughly 80,000 distinct CDR3 sequences, about 70% found once. A remark on this clonotype: The antigen remains unidentified.

This TCR was sampled from a human donor with aplastic anemia. J is TRBJ1-2 and V is TRBV7-8, with D possibly matching TRBD1 (6 bases). The source material was sorted CD4+, CD8+, or CD8+CD57+ T cells (not recorded which) from PBMCs. CDR3: CASSKVIRGGYTF. The CDR3 DNA sequence: TGTGCCAGCAGCAAGGTGATCAGGGGTGGCTACACCTTC. Based on the CDR3 plus reference TRBV7-8 and TRBJ1-2, the full variable domain is GAGVSQSPRYKVAKRGQDVALRCDPISGHVSLFWYQQALGQGPEFLTYFQNEAQLDKSGLPSDRFFAERPEGSVSTLKIQRTQQEDSAVYLCASSKVIRGGYTFGSGTRLTVV.